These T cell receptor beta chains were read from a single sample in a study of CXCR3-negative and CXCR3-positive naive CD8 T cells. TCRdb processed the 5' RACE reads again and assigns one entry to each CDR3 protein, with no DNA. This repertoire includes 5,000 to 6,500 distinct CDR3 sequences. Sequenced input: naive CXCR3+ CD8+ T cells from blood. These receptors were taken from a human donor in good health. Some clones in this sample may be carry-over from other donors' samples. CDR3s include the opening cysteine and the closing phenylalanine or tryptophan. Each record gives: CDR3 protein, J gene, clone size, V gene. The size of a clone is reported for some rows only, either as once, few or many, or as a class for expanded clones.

CASSSSDRVAEKLFF,TRBJ1-4,medium-sized,TRBV7-9
CSVEDRTYQETQYF,TRBJ2-5,medium-sized,TRBV29-1
CASSPDSYGYTF,TRBJ1-2,-,TRBV7-9
CASSLAQTGGYEQYF,TRBJ2-7,-,TRBV27
CASSLADSQETQYF,TRBJ2-5,-,TRBV7-9
CASEGQGVNTQYF,TRBJ2-3,-,TRBV12-5
CASSRGTEAFF,TRBJ1-1,medium-sized,TRBV25-1
CASTQGSGANVLTF,TRBJ2-6,-,TRBV11-3
CASSQRAGPSYNEQFF,TRBJ2-1,-,TRBV7-8
CASSLRGYEQYF,TRBJ2-7,medium-sized,TRBV5-1
CASSPLAGGPDEQFF,TRBJ2-1,medium-sized,TRBV5-6
CASSFRSPDTQYF,TRBJ2-3,-,TRBV28
CASSQDRSQVYSYTF,TRBJ1-2,-,TRBV4-3
CASSISNQGANVLTF,TRBJ2-6,-,TRBV19
CASRLGTVNTEAFF,TRBJ1-1,-,TRBV4-1
CASSTPLGFDQFF,TRBJ2-1,-,TRBV7-9
CASSSGRYSNQPQHF,TRBJ1-5,-,TRBV7-2
CASSEQGWYREAGELFF,TRBJ2-2,-,TRBV9
CASSPAGSNQPQHF,TRBJ1-5,-,TRBV27
CASLPPASNNEQFF,TRBJ2-1,medium-sized,TRBV12-3/TRBV12-4
CASSQDGDRAAYNEQFF,TRBJ2-1,-,TRBV4-3
CSVAWTAYQETQYF,TRBJ2-5,-,TRBV29-1
CTWNPAPGGYEQYF,TRBJ2-7,-,TRBV30
CASSPRPLGDTQYF,TRBJ2-3,-,TRBV7-6
CSVEGSARDRAGELFF,TRBJ2-2,-,TRBV29-1
CASSQEVWVVAGTNLYEQYF,TRBJ2-7,medium-sized,TRBV3-1
CASSPAGAAEAFF,TRBJ1-1,-,TRBV4-3
CASRGEQVHGYTF,TRBJ1-2,-,TRBV9
CASSGRAATADYGYTF,TRBJ1-2,-,TRBV9
CASSRPANSGNTIYF,TRBJ1-3,-,TRBV7-9